What follows are 2 T cell receptor beta chains derived from one specimen sequenced in a study of CD8 T cells in ankylosing spondylitis. MiXCR, run by TCRdb on the 5' RACE reads, gives a single entry per CDR3 protein. The sample contains around 25,000 distinct CDR3 sequences, less than 3% of which appear only once. Sample: blood, either unsorted or a sorted T cell fraction (not recorded which). These receptors were obtained from a female donor with ankylosing spondylitis or in good health (not recorded which).

This clonotype was seen many times. The V and J genes are TRBV9 and TRBJ2-5, with D perhaps TRBD2 (6 bases). V was shortened by 3 bases and J by 0 bases, with 9 bases between the two germline ends. Germline loops: CDR1 SGDLS, CDR2 YYNGEE. The CDR3 sequence is 14 residues long. The CDR3 region is CASSAGDYQETQYF. DNA of the CDR3: TGTGCCAGCAGCGCCGGGGACTACCAAGAGACCCAGTACTTC. Full variable domain (outside the CDR3, taken from reference TRBV9 and TRBJ2-5): DSGVTQTPKHLITATGQRVTLRCSPRSGDLSVYWYQQSLDQGLQFLIQYYNGEERAKGNILERFSAQQFPDLHSELNLSSLELGDSALYFCASSAGDYQETQYFGPGTRLLVL.

This clonotype was seen at least ten times. The rearrangement joins TRBV9 to TRBJ2-1; weak D call: TRBD1 (5 bases). V was trimmed by 3 bases and J by 9 bases, leaving 19 bases between them. Germline loops: CDR1 SGDLS, CDR2 YYNGEE. The CDR3 runs 15 residues. CDR3 residues: CASSEAGLLQSEQFF. The CDR3 region has the DNA TGTGCCAGCAGCGAAGCAGGGCTCCTCCAGTCTGAGCAGTTCTTC.